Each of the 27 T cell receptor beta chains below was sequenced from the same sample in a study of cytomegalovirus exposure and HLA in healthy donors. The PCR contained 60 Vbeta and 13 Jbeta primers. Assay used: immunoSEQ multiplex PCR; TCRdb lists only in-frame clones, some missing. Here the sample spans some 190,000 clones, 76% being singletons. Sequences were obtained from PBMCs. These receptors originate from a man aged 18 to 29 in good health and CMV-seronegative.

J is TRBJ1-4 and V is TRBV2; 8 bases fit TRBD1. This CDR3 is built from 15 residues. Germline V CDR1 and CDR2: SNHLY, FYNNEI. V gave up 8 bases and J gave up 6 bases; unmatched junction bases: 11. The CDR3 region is CASGRGGQGYEKLFF. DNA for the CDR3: TGTGCCAGCGGGAGAGGTGGACAGGGTTATGAAAAACTGTTTTTT.

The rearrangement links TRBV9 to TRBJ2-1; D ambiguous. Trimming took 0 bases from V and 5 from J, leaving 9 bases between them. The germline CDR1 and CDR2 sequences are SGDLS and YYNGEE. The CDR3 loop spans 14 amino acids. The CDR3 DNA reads TGTGCCAGCAGCGTAGCTACAGCTAACAATGAGCAGTTCTTC. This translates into CASSVATANNEQFF.

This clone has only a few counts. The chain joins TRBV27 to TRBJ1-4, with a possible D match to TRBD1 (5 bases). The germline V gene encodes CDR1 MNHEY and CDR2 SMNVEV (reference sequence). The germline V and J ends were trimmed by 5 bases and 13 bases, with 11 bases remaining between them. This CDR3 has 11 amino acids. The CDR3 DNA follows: TGTGCCAGCAGTACCGGCGGGGGACTGTTTTTT. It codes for CASSTGGGLFF.

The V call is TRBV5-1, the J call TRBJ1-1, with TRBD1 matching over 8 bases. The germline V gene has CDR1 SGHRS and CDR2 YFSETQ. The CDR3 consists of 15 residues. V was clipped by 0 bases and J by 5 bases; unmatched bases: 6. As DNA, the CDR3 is TGCGCCAGCAGCTTGGATTGGACAGGGAGAACTGAAGCTTTCTTT. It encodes CASSLDWTGRTEAFF.

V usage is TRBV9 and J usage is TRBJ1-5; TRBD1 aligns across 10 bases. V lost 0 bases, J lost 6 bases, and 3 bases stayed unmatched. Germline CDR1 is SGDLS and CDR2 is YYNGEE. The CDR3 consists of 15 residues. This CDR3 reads CASSVEGTGVQPQHF. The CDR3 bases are TGTGCCAGCAGCGTAGAGGGGACAGGGGTTCAGCCCCAGCATTTT.

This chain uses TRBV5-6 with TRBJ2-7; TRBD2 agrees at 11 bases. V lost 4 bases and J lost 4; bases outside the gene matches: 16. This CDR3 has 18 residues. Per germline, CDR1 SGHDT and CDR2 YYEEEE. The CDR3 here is CASSQGPSGRSLSYEQYF. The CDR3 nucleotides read TGTGCCAGCAGCCAGGGGCCTAGCGGGAGGTCCCTTTCTTACGAGCAGTACTTC.

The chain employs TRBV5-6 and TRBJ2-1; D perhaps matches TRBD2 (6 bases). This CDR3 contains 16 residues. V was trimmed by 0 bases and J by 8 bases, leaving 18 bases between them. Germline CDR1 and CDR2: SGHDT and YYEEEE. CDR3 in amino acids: CASSLAPGLAVDEQFF. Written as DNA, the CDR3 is TGTGCCAGCAGCTTGGCCCCGGGACTCGCCGTAGATGAGCAGTTCTTC.

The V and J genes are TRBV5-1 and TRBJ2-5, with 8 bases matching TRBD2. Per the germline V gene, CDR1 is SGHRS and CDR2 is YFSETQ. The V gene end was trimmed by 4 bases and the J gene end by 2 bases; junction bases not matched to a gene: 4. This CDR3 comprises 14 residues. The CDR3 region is CASSTGGGQETQYF. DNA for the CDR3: TGCGCCAGCAGCACGGGCGGGGGGCAAGAGACCCAGTACTTC.

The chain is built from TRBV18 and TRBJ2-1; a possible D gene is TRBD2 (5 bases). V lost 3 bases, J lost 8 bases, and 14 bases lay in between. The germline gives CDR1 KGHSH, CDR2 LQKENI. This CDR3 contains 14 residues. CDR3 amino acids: CASSPGLLADEQFF. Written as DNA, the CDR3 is TGTGCCAGCTCACCGGGCCTTCTAGCTGATGAGCAGTTCTTC.

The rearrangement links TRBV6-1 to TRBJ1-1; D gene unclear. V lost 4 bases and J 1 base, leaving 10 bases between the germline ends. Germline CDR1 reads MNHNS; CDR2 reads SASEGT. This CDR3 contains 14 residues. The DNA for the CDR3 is TGTGCCAGCAGTGTTAAGCTTCAGAACACTGAAGCTTTCTTT. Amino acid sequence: CASSVKLQNTEAFF.

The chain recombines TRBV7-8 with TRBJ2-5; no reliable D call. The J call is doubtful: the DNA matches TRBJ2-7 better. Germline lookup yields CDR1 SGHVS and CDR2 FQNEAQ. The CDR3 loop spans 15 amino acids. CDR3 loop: CASSSPQRARYEQYF. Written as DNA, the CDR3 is TGTGCCAGCAGCTCACCCCAGAGAGCGCGCTACGAGCAGTACTTC.

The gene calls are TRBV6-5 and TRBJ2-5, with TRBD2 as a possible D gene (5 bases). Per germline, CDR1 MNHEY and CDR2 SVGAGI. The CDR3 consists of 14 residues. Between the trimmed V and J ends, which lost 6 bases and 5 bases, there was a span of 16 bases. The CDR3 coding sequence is TGTGCCAGCAGCCCCCAGCGGAACGGGGAGACCCAGTACTTC. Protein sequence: CASSPQRNGETQYF.

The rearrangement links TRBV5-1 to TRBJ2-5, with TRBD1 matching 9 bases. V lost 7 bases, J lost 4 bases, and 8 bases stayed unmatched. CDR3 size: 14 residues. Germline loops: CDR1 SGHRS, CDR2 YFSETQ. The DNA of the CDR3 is TGCGCCAGCGGGACCGGGACAGGGTCAGAGACCCAGTACTTC. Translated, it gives CASGTGTGSETQYF.

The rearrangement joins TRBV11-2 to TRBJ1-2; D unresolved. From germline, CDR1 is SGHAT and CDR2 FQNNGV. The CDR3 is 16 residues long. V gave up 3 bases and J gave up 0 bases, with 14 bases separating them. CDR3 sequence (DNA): TGTGCCAGCAGCTTGGCCCGACATGGCGCTAACTATGGCTACACCTTC. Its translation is CASSLARHGANYGYTF.

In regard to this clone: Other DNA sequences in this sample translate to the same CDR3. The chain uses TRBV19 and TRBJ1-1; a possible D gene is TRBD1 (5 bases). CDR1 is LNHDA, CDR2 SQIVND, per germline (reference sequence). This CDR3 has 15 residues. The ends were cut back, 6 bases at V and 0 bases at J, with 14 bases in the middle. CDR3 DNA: TGTGCCAGTAGCTTCCCGGGGGAGATGAACACTGAAGCTTTCTTT. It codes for CASSFPGEMNTEAFF.

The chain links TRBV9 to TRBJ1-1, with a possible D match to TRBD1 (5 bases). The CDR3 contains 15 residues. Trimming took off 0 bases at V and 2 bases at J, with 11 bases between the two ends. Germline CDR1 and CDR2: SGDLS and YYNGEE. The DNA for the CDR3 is TGTGCCAGCAGCGTAGGGTGGGGGGTTAACACTGAAGCTTTCTTT. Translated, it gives CASSVGWGVNTEAFF.

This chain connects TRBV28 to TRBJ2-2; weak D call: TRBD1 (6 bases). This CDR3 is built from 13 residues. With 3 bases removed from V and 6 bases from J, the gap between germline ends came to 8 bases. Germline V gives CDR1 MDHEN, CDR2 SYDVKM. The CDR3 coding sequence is TGTGCCAGCAGTTTCAGGGGAGCCGGGGAGCTGTTTTTT. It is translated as CASSFRGAGELFF.

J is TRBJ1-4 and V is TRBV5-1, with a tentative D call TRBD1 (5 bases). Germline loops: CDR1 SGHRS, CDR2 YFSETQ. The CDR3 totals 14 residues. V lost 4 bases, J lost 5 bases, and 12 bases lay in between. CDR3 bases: TGCGCCAGCAGCCCGGGGGGGGTAAATGAAAAACTGTTTTTT. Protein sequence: CASSPGGVNEKLFF.

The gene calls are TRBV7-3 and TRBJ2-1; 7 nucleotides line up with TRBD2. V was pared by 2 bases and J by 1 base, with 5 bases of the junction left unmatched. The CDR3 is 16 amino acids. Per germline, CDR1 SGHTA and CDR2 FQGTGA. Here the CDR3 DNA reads TGTGCCAGCAGCTTATCCGGGACTACATCCTACAATGAGCAGTTCTTC. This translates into CASSLSGTTSYNEQFF.

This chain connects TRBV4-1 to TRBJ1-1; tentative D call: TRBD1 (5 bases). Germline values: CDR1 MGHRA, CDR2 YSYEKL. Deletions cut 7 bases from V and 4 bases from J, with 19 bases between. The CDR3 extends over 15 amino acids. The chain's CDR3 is CASKPGERGTTEAFF. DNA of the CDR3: TGCGCCAGCAAGCCCGGCGAGCGGGGGACCACTGAAGCTTTCTTT.

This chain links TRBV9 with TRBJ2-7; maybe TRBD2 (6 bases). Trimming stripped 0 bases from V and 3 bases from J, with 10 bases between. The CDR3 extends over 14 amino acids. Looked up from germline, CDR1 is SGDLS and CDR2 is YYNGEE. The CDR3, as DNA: TGTGCCAGCAGCGTAGGGCGTAGCGGCTACGAGCAGTACTTC. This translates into CASSVGRSGYEQYF. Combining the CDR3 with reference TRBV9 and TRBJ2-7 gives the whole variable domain DSGVTQTPKHLITATGQRVTLRCSPRSGDLSVYWYQQSLDQGLQFLIQYYNGEERAKGNILERFSAQQFPDLHSELNLSSLELGDSALYFCASSVGRSGYEQYFGPGTRLTVT.

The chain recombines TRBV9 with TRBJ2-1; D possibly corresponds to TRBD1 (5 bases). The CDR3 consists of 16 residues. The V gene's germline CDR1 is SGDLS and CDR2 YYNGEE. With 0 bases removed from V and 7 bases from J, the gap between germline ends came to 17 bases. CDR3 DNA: TGTGCCAGCAGCGTAGGTGCAGGGTTTGGGTCGAATGAGCAGTTCTTC. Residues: CASSVGAGFGSNEQFF.

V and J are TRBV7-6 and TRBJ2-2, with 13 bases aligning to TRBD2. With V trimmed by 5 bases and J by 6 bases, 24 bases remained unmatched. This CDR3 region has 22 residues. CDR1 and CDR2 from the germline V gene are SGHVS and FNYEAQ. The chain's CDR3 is CASSAAGGQGSTSGRRPGELFF. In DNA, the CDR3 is TGTGCCAGCAGCGCCGCGGGGGGACAGGGGTCGACTAGCGGGAGGAGGCCCGGGGAGCTGTTTTTT.

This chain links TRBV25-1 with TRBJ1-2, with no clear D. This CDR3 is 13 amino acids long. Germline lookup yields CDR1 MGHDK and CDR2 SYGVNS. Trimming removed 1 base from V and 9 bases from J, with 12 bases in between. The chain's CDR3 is CASSEFGGSSYTF. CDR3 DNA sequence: TGTGCCAGCAGTGAATTTGGAGGGAGCAGCTACACCTTC.

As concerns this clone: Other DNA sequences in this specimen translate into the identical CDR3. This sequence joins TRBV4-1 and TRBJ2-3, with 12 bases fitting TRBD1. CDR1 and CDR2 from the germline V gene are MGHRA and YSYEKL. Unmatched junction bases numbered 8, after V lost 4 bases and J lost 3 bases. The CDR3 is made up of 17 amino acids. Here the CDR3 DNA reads TGCGCCAGCAGCCGAGATGGGACAGGGGGCCTGACAGATACGCAGTATTTT. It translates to CASSRDGTGGLTDTQYF.

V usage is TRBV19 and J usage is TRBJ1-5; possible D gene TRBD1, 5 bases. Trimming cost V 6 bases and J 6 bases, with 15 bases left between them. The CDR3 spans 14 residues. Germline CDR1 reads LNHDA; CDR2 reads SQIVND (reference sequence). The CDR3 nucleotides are TGTGCCAGTAGGGTGGGGCCAGTTGGTCAGCCCCAGCATTTT. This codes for CASRVGPVGQPQHF.

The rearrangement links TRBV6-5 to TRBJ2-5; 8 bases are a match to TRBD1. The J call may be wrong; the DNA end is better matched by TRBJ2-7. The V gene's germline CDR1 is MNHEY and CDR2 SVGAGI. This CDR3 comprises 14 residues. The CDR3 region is CASSPRTGPYEQYF. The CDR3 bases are TGTGCCAGCAGTCCTCGGACAGGGCCCTACGAGCAGTACTTC.